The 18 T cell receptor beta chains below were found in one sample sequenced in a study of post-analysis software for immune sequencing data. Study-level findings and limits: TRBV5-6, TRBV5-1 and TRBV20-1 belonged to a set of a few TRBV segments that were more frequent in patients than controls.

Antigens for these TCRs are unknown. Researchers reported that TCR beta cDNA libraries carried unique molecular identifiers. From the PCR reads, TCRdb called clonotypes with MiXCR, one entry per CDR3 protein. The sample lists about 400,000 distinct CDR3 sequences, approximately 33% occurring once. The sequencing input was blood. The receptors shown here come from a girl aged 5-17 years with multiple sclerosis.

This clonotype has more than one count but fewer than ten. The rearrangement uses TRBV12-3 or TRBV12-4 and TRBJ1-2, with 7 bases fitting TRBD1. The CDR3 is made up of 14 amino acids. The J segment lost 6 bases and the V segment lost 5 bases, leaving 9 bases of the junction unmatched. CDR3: CASSRTGATHGYTF. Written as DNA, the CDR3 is TGTGCCAGCAGTCGGACAGGCGCCACGCATGGCTACACCTTC.

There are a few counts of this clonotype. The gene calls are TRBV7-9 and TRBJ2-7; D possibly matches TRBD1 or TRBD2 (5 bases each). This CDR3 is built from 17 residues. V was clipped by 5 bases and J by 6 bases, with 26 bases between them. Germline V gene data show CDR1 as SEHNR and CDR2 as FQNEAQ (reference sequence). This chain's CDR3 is CASSRLRDGNPGVEQYF. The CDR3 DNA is TGTGCCAGCAGCCGACTTAGGGACGGGAACCCTGGGGTCGAGCAGTACTTC.

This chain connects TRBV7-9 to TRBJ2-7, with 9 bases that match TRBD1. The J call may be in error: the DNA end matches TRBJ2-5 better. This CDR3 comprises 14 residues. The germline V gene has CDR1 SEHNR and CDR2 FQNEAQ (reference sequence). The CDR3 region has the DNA TGTGCCAGCACCCAAACAGGGGGCGGCGAGACCCAGTACTTC. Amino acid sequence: CASTQTGGGETQYF.

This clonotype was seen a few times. As DNA, the CDR3 is TGTGCCAGCAGCCCCGGGGCCGCGGCGGATACGCAGTATTTT. The encoded protein is CASSPGAAADTQYF. The chain has TRBV11-2 and TRBJ2-3; D might be TRBD1 or TRBD2, each matching 5 bases. Trimming stripped 5 bases from V and 6 bases from J, with 15 bases between. The CDR3 covers 14 residues. From germline, CDR1 is SGHAT and CDR2 FQNNGV.

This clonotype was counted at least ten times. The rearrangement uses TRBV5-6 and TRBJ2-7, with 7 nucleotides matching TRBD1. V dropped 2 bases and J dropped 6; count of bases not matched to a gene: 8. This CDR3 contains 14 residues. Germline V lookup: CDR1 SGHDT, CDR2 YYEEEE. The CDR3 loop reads CASSFDDRVGEQYF. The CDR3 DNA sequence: TGTGCCAGCAGCTTCGACGACAGGGTCGGCGAGCAGTACTTC.

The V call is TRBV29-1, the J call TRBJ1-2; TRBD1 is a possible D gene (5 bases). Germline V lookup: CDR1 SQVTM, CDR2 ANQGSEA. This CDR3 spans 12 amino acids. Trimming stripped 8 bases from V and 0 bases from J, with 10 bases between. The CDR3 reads CSSRDANYGYTF. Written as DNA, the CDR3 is TGCAGCTCCCGGGACGCTAACTATGGCTACACCTTC.

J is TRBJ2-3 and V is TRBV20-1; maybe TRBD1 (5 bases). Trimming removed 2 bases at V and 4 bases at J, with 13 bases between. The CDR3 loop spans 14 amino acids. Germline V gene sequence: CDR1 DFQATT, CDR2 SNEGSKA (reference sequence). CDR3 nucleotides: TGCAGTGCTAGAATTCGGCAGGGATCAGATACGCAGTATTTT. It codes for CSARIRQGSDTQYF.

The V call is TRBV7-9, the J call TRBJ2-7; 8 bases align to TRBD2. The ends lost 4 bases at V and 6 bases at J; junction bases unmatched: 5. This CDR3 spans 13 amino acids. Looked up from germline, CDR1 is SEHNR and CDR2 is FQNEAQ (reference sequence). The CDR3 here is CASSSPAGGEQYF. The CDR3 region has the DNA TGTGCCAGCAGCTCCCCGGCGGGAGGCGAGCAGTACTTC.

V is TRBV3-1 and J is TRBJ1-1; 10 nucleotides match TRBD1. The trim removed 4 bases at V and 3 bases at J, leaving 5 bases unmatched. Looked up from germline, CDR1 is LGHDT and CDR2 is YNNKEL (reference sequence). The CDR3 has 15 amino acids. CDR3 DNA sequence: TGTGCCAGCAGCCCTAAGACAGGGGGCCACACTGAAGCTTTCTTT. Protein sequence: CASSPKTGGHTEAFF. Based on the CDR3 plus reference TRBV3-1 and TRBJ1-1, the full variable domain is DTAVSQTPKYLVTQMGNDKSIKCEQNLGHDTMYWYKQDSKKFLKIMFSYNNKELIINETVPNRFSPKSPDKAHLNLHINSLELGDSAVYFCASSPKTGGHTEAFFGQGTRLTVV.

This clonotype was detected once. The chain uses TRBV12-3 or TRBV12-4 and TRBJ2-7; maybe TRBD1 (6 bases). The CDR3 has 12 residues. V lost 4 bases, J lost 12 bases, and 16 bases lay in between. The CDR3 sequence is CASSSTGETRYF. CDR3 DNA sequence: TGTGCCAGCAGTTCGACAGGAGAGACCCGGTACTTC.

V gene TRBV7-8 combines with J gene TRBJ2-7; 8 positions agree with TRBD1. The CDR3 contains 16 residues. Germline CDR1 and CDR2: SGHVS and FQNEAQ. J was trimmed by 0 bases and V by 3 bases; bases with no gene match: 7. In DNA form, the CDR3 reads TGTGCCAGCAGCTTCTCTCGGACAGGGAGCTCCTACGAGCAGTACTTC. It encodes CASSFSRTGSSYEQYF.

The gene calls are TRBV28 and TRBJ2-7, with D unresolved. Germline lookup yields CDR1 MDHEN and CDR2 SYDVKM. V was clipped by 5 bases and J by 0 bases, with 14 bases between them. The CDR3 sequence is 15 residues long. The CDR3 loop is CASSPLDLLSYEQYF. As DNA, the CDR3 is TGTGCCAGCAGTCCCCTGGACCTCCTCTCCTACGAGCAGTACTTC.

The CDR3 loop reads CSARKQAGEIYEQFF. CDR3 bases: TGCAGTGCTAGAAAGCAAGCGGGGGAGATTTATGAGCAGTTCTTC. The gene calls are TRBV20-1 and TRBJ2-1; TRBD2 agrees at 8 bases. V shed 2 bases and J 8 bases; nucleotides not matched to a gene: 11. The CDR3 is 15 residues long. Germline values: CDR1 DFQATT, CDR2 SNEGSKA (reference sequence).

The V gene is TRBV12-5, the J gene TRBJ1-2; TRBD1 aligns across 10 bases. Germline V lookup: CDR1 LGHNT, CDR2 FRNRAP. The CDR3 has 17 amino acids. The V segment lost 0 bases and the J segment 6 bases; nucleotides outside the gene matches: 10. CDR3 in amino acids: CASGLVPGQGPENGYTF. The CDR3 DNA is TGTGCTAGTGGTTTGGTCCCGGGACAGGGGCCAGAGAATGGCTACACCTTC.

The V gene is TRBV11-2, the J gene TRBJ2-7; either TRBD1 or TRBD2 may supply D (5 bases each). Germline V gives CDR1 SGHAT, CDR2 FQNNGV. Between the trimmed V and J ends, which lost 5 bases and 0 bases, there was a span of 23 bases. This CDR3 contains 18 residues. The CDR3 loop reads CASSPLSRDVRSSYEQYF. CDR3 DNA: TGTGCCAGCAGCCCCCTGAGCCGGGACGTCAGAAGCTCCTACGAGCAGTACTTC.

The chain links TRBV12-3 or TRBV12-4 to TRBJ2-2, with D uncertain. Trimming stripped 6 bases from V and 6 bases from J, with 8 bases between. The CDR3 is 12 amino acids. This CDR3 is CASSSSAGELFF. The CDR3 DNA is TGTGCCAGCAGCTCTAGTGCCGGGGAGCTGTTTTTT.

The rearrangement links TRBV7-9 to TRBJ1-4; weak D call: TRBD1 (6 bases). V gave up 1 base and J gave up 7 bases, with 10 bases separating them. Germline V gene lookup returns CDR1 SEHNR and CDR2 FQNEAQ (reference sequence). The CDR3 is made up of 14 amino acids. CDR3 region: CASSLGGAREKLFF. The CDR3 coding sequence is TGTGCCAGCAGCTTAGGGGGGGCACGTGAAAAACTGTTTTTT.

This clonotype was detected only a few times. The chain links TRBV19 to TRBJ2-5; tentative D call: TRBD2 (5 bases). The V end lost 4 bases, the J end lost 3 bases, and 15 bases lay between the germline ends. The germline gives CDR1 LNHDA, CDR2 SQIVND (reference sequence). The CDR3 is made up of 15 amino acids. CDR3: CASSNPGGLEETQYF. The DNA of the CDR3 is TGTGCCAGTAGTAACCCCGGCGGGCTAGAAGAGACCCAGTACTTC.